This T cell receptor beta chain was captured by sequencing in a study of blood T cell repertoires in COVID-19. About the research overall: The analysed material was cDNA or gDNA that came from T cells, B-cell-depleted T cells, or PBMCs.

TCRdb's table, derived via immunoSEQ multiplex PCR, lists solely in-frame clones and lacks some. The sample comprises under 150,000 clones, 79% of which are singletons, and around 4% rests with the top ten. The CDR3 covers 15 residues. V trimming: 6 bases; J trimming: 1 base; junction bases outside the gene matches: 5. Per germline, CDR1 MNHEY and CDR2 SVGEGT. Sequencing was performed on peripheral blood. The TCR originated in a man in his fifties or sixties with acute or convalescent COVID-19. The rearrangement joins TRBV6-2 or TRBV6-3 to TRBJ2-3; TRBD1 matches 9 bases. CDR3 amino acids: CASSQRQGGTDTQYF. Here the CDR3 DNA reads TGTGCCAGCAGCCAAAGACAGGGGGGCACAGATACGCAGTATTTT.